These 26 T cell receptor beta chains share one sample of origin, sequenced in a study of T cell clones after liver transplantation. Sequencing was performed with immunoSEQ multiplex PCR; in TCRdb, only in-frame clones are kept and a portion is missing. Among several thousand clones listed, roughly 80% were seen once. The starting material was CD8+ T cells from blood, obtained before liver transplant. The receptors were sampled from a human donor who received a liver transplant.

This rearrangement joins TRBV7-9 to TRBJ1-2; D unclear. The ends were cut back, 1 base at V and 1 base at J, with 4 bases in the middle. The CDR3 contains 13 residues. Germline loops: CDR1 SEHNR, CDR2 FQNEAQ (reference sequence). This CDR3 reads CASSLGLNYGYTF. DNA of the CDR3: TGTGCCAGCAGCTTAGGGCTTAACTATGGCTACACCTTC.

V is TRBV4-3 and J is TRBJ2-2; D is uncertain. The germline V and J ends were trimmed by 1 base and 6 bases, with 6 bases remaining between them. The CDR3 runs 13 residues. The germline V gene has CDR1 LGHNA and CDR2 YSLEER. The CDR3 reads CASSQVTPGELFF. The CDR3 coding sequence is TGCGCCAGCAGCCAAGTGACGCCCGGGGAGCTGTTTTTT.

The chain recombines TRBV19 with TRBJ1-5; D unresolved. V shed 2 bases and J shed 1 base, with 6 bases lying between them. The CDR3 contains 14 residues. In germline, CDR1 is LNHDA, CDR2 SQIVND (reference sequence). For the CDR3, the DNA is TGTGCCAGTAGTATAATTACCAGCAATCAGCCCCAGCATTTT. As protein: CASSIITSNQPQHF.

The chain recombines TRBV11-2 with TRBJ2-3; D unresolved. The V end lost 0 bases, the J end lost 4 bases, and 8 bases lay between the germline ends. CDR3 size: 14 residues. CDR1 is SGHAT, CDR2 FQNNGV, per germline. CDR3 DNA: TGTGCCAGCAGCTTAGATTCAGGTCCAGATACGCAGTATTTT. It encodes CASSLDSGPDTQYF.

This clone is medium-sized. The V and J genes are TRBV6-5 and TRBJ1-5; TRBD1 might be the D (5 bases). CDR3 length: 14 residues. Trimming cost V 4 bases and J 2 bases, with 9 bases left between them. Germline CDR1 and CDR2: MNHEY and SVGAGI. The CDR3 DNA reads as TGTGCCAGCAGTTTAGTACAGGGCAATCAGCCCCAGCATTTT. Its translation: CASSLVQGNQPQHF.

This clone was recorded only once. The chain links TRBV6-5 to TRBJ1-2; D gene uncertain. V lost 0 bases, J lost 0 bases, and 8 bases lay in between. Germline V gene data show CDR1 as MNHEY and CDR2 as SVGAGI. This CDR3 region has 15 residues. The CDR3 region has the DNA TGTGCCAGCAGTTACTCCCAGCAATCTAACTATGGCTACACCTTC. It is translated as CASSYSQQSNYGYTF.

V gene TRBV7-3 combines with J gene TRBJ2-7; the match to TRBD2 covers 7 bases. CDR1 and CDR2 (germline): SGHTA, FQGTGA. V trimming: 5 bases; J trimming: 6 bases; junction bases outside the gene matches: 7. There are 13 residues in the CDR3. DNA of the CDR3: TGTGCCAGCAGCGTCACGGGGGGTGGCGAGCAGTACTTC. Protein product: CASSVTGGGEQYF.

Note on this clone: Different DNA sequences within this sample yield the same CDR3. The chain couples TRBV7-9 to TRBJ1-5; D possibly corresponds to TRBD1 (5 bases). The CDR3 has 13 amino acids. Germline CDR1 is SEHNR and CDR2 is FQNEAQ (reference sequence). Trimming took off 10 bases at V and 3 bases at J, with 13 bases between the two ends. This CDR3 reads CATSRDPNQPQHF. CDR3 in DNA: TGTGCCACCTCCAGGGACCCCAATCAGCCCCAGCATTTT.

The rearrangement links TRBV6-5 to TRBJ2-2; D is perhaps TRBD1 or TRBD2 (5 bases each). Germline CDR1 and CDR2: MNHEY and SVGAGI. V was clipped by 10 bases and J by 1 base, with 13 bases between them. CDR3 length: 14 amino acids. In DNA, the CDR3 is TGTGCCACCCTGTTGGGGGAGAACACCGGGGAGCTGTTTTTT. Residues: CATLLGENTGELFF.

The gene calls are TRBV9 and TRBJ2-7; 11 positions match TRBD2. V was pared by 2 bases and J by 3 bases, with 10 bases of the junction left unmatched. This CDR3 comprises 17 residues. CDR1 is SGDLS, CDR2 YYNGEE, per germline. The CDR3 DNA sequence: TGTGCCAGCAGCGTCCGACCGACTAGCGGGAACCGCTACGAGCAGTACTTC. It specifies CASSVRPTSGNRYEQYF.

The chain couples TRBV5-4 to TRBJ2-3, with D hard to call. Between the trimmed V and J ends, which lost 3 bases and 13 bases, there was a span of 27 bases. This CDR3 comprises 16 residues. Looked up from germline, CDR1 is SGHNT and CDR2 is YYREEE (reference sequence). In nucleotides, the CDR3 is TGTGCCAGCAGCTCCACTGGAGATGCCGTCTCTAGGGTGGAGTATTTT. Encoded protein: CASSSTGDAVSRVEYF.

This clone showed up just once. The chain employs TRBV4-1 and TRBJ2-2, with D unclear. Germline lookup yields CDR1 MGHRA and CDR2 YSYEKL. This CDR3 has 14 amino acids. V was trimmed by 4 bases and J by 3 bases, leaving 9 bases between them. CDR3 coding DNA: TGCGCCAGCAGCCGCCGCTCTGACACCGGGGAGCTGTTTTTT. This sequence encodes CASSRRSDTGELFF.

The chain combines TRBV9 with TRBJ2-3; D is possibly TRBD2 (5 bases). The CDR3 spans 13 residues. CDR1 and CDR2 (germline): SGDLS, YYNGEE. V lost 4 bases to trimming and J lost 3 bases, with 9 bases between them. In DNA, the CDR3 is TGTGCCAGCAGCACATCGGGGACAGATACGCAGTATTTT. Translating it yields CASSTSGTDTQYF.

The J gene is TRBJ2-2, the V gene TRBV5-4; no clear D gene. Germline V gene lookup returns CDR1 SGHNT and CDR2 YYREEE (reference sequence). The CDR3 runs 14 residues. V lost 4 bases and J 6 bases, leaving 13 bases between the germline ends. This chain's CDR3 is CASSTGVGAGELFF. As DNA, the CDR3 is TGTGCCAGCAGCACCGGCGTGGGCGCCGGGGAGCTGTTTTTT.

The chain links TRBV6-5 to TRBJ1-1; D uncertain. Germline V CDR1 and CDR2: MNHEY, SVGAGI. V shed 0 bases and J shed 0 bases, with 2 bases lying between them. The CDR3 loop spans 13 amino acids. The CDR3 DNA reads TGTGCCAGCAGTTACTCCCTGAACACTGAAGCTTTCTTT. Amino acids: CASSYSLNTEAFF.

The chain combines TRBV7-9 with TRBJ2-7; TRBD2 matches at 7 bases. This CDR3 has 14 residues. J was trimmed by 7 bases and V by 0 bases; bases with no gene match: 6. Germline V gives CDR1 SEHNR, CDR2 FQNEAQ (reference sequence). This CDR3 reads CASSLAGGPGEQYF. The CDR3 DNA reads TGTGCCAGCAGCTTAGCGGGAGGGCCAGGAGAGCAGTACTTC.

The rearrangement uses TRBV6-8 and TRBJ2-5; 13 bases map to TRBD2. The CDR3 has 14 residues. V dropped 6 bases and J dropped 3; count of bases not matched to a gene: 1. From germline, CDR1 is MNHGY and CDR2 SAAAGT. CDR3 sequence: CASSTSGREETQYF. In DNA, the CDR3 is TGTGCCAGCAGCACTAGCGGGAGGGAAGAGACCCAGTACTTC.

The chain employs TRBV5-1 and TRBJ2-5; TRBD2 aligns across 9 bases. This CDR3 region has 17 residues. V trimming: 0 bases; J trimming: 0 bases; junction bases outside the gene matches: 6. Germline V gives CDR1 SGHRS, CDR2 YFSETQ. CDR3 in DNA: TGCGCCAGCAGCTTGGGTTCGACTAGCGGATACCAAGAGACCCAGTACTTC. Translation gives CASSLGSTSGYQETQYF.

This clone has just one count. The chain is built from TRBV11-2 and TRBJ2-1; the match to TRBD2 covers 10 bases. From germline, CDR1 is SGHAT and CDR2 FQNNGV. The junction had 1 base not matched to a gene; V was cut back by 2 bases and J by 6 bases. The CDR3 runs to 14 residues. CDR3 in amino acids: CASSLLAGGNEQFF. In DNA form, the CDR3 reads TGTGCCAGCAGCTTATTAGCGGGAGGCAATGAGCAGTTCTTC.

V and J are TRBV6-6 and TRBJ2-7; 8 nucleotides line up with TRBD1. Germline CDR1 is MNHNY and CDR2 is SVGAGI (reference sequence). V was pared by 0 bases and J by 3 bases, with 4 bases of the junction left unmatched. This CDR3 has 15 amino acids. Here the CDR3 DNA reads TGTGCCAGCAGTTACTCTGGGGACAGGTACTACGAGCAGTACTTC. Amino acid sequence: CASSYSGDRYYEQYF.

The V and J genes are TRBV6-6 and TRBJ2-7; the match to TRBD1 covers 9 bases. Germline CDR1 and CDR2: MNHNY and SVGAGI (reference sequence). This CDR3 region has 14 residues. The V gene end was trimmed by 6 bases and the J gene end by 4 bases; junction bases not matched to a gene: 7. The CDR3 DNA is TGTGCCAGCAGCGTCACAGGGGGCCATTACGAGCAGTACTTC. It encodes CASSVTGGHYEQYF.

The rearrangement links TRBV7-9 to TRBJ1-4; D gene ambiguous. The CDR3 is made up of 13 amino acids. Trimming took 1 base from V and 5 from J, leaving 5 bases between them. Germline V gene sequence: CDR1 SEHNR, CDR2 FQNEAQ (reference sequence). The CDR3 DNA is TGTGCCAGCAGCTTAGACAGCAATGAAAAACTGTTTTTT. Encoded protein: CASSLDSNEKLFF.

This chain uses TRBV9 with TRBJ1-2, with D unclear. V lost 3 bases and J lost 4, with 13 bases in between. Germline V gene sequence: CDR1 SGDLS, CDR2 YYNGEE. The CDR3 is 14 residues long. The CDR3 protein is CASSATDQSYGYTF. The DNA for the CDR3 is TGTGCCAGCAGCGCCACGGACCAATCCTATGGCTACACCTTC.

This clone appeared a single time. This rearrangement joins TRBV29-1 to TRBJ1-1; D gene unclear. CDR1 is SQVTM, CDR2 ANQGSEA, per germline. CDR3 length: 11 amino acids. The germline V and J ends were trimmed by 5 bases and 5 bases, with 9 bases remaining between them. CDR3 amino acids: CSVSGDTEAFF. The DNA for the CDR3 is TGCAGCGTTTCTGGGGATACTGAAGCTTTCTTT. The whole variable domain, filled in from reference TRBV29-1 and TRBJ1-1, reads SAVISQKPSRDICQRGTSLTIQCQVDSQVTMMFWYRQQPGQSLTLIATANQGSEATYESGFVIDKFPISRPNLTFSTLTVSNMSPEDSSIYLCSVSGDTEAFFGQGTRLTVV.

A single count supports this clone. A far larger clone is just one base off, so this is likely a read error. J is TRBJ2-7 and V is TRBV5-4; 8 nucleotides align to TRBD2. Germline V gene lookup returns CDR1 SGHNT and CDR2 YYREEE (reference sequence). Trimming took 4 bases from V and 2 from J; bases not matched to a gene: 8. The CDR3 consists of 15 residues. The CDR3 DNA reads as TGTGCCAGCAGCCTGGAGCGGGGGAAAACCTACGAGCAGTACTTC. Its translation: CASSLERGKTYEQYF. Together with reference TRBV5-4 and TRBJ2-7, the CDR3 gives the full variable domain: ETGVTQSPTHLIKTRGQQVTLRCSSQSGHNTVSWYQQALGQGPQFIFQYYREEENGRGNFPPRFSGLQFPNYSSELNVNALELDDSALYLCASSLERGKTYEQYFGPGTRLTVT.

The chain uses TRBV5-4 and TRBJ2-7; unclear D gene. This CDR3 is built from 15 residues. V dropped 4 bases and J dropped 2 bases, with 16 bases sitting between them. Germline-derived CDR1 and CDR2 are SGHNT and YYREEE (reference sequence). The CDR3 here is CASSHERGKTYEQYF. The CDR3 nucleotides are TGTGCCAGCAGCCATGAGAGAGGAAAGACCTACGAGCAGTACTTC.